This TCR beta chain originates from a study of blood T cell repertoires in COVID-19. Study as a whole: T cells, B-cell-depleted T cells, or PBMCs provided the cDNA or gDNA that served as material.

The data were produced by immunoSEQ multiplex PCR, yet TCRdb's version contains in-frame clones alone and is incomplete. Here the sample spans 200,000 to 300,000 clones, 91% being singletons. The junction had 9 bases not matched to a gene; V was cut back by 0 bases and J by 2 bases. The length of the CDR3 is 17 residues. The germline V gene encodes CDR1 MGHRA and CDR2 YSYEKL. The source of this sequence is a person aged 18 to 35 with COVID-19, enrolled during active disease. The genes are TRBV4-1 and TRBJ2-7; 8 bases line up with TRBD1. Source material: peripheral blood. CDR3 region: CASSQDPETGAPYEQYF. DNA of the CDR3: TGCGCCAGCAGCCAAGATCCAGAGACAGGGGCCCCCTACGAGCAGTACTTC.